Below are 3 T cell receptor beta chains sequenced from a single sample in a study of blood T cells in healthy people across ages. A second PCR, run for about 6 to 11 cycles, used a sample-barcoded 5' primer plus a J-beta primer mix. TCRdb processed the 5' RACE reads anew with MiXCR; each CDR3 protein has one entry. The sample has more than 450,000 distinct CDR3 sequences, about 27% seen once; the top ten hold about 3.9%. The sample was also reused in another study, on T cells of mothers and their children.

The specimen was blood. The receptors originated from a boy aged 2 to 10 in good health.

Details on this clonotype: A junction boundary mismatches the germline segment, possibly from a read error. The CDR3: CSARDGTAVAQYF. DNA of the CDR3: TGCAGTGCTCGAGACGGGACCGCCGTGGCCCAGTACTTC. The rearrangement uses TRBV20-1 and TRBJ2-5; D tentatively fits TRBD1 or TRBD2 (5 bases each). Germline CDR1 DFQATT, CDR2 SNEGSKA (reference sequence). The CDR3 runs 13 residues.

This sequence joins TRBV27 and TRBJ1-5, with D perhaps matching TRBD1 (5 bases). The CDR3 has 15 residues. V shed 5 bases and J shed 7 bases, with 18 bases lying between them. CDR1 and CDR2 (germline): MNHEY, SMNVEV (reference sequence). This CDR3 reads CASSALRDLYQPQHF. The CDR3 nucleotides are TGTGCCAGCAGTGCACTCCGGGACTTATACCAGCCCCAGCATTTT.

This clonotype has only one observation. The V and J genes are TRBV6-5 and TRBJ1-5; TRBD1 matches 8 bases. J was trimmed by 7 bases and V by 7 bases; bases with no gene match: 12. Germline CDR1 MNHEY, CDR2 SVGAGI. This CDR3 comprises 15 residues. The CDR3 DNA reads TGTGCCAGCATGACCTACCAGGGGGCGCGGCAGCCCCAGCATTTT. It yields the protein CASMTYQGARQPQHF.